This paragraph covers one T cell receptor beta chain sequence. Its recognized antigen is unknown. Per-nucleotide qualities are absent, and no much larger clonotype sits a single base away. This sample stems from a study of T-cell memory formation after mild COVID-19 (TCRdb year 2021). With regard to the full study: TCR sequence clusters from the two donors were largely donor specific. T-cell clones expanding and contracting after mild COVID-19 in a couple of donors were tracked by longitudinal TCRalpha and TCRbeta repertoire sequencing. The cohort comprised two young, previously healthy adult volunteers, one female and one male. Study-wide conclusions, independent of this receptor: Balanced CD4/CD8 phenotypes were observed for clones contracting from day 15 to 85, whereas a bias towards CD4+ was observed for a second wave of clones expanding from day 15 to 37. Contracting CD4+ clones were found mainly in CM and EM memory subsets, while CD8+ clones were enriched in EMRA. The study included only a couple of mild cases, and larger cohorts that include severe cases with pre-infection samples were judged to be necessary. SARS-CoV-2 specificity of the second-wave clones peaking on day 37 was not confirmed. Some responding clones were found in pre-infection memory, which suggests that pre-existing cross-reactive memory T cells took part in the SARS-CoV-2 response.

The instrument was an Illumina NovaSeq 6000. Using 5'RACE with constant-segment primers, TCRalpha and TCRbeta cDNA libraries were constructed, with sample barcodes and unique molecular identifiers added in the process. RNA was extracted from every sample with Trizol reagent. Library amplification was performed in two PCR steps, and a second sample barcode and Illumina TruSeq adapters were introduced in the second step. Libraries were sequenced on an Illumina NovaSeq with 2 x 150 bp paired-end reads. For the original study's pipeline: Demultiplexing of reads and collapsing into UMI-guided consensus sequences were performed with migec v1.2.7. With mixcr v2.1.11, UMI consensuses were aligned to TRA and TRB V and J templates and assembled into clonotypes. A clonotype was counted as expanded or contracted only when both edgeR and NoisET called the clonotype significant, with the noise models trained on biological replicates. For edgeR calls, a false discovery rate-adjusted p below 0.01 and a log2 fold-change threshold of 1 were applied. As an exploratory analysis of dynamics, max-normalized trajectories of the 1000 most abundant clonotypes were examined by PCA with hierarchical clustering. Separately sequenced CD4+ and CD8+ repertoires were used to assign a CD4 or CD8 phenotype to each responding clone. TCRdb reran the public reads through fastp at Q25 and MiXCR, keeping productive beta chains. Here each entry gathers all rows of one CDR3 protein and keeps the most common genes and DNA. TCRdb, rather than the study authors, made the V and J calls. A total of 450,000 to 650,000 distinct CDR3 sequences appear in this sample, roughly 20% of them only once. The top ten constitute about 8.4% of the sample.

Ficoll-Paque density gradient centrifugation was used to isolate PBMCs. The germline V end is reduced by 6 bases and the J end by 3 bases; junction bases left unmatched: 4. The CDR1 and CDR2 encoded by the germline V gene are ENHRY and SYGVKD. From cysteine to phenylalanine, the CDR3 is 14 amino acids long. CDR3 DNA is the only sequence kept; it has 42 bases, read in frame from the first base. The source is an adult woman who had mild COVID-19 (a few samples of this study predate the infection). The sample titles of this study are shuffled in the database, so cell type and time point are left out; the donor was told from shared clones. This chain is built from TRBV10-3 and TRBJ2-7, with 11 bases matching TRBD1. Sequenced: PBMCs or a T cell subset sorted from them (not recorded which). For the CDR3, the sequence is CAIRWDRGGYEQYF. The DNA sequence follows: TGTGCCATCAGATGGGACAGGGGGGGCTACGAGCAGTACTTC.